This T cell receptor (beta chain) was identified in a study of cytomegalovirus exposure and HLA in healthy donors. V was cut by 4 bases and J by 9 bases, with 10 bases left in between. The CDR3 loop spans 12 amino acids. Germline V lookup: CDR1 SGHNT, CDR2 YENEEA. PCR primers comprised 60 Vbeta and 13 Jbeta primers. The repertoire was sequenced with immunoSEQ multiplex PCR; TCRdb's copy has only in-frame clones and lacks some. The table has roughly 150,000 clones, about three quarters seen once. The sample comprised PBMCs. J is TRBJ2-1 and V is TRBV11-3; tentative D call: TRBD2 (5 bases). This sequence was found in a young man in good health and CMV-seropositive. For the CDR3, the DNA is TGTGCCAGCAGCTCCCGCGCGGGTGAGCAGTTCTTC. It specifies CASSSRAGEQFF.